A selection of T cell receptor beta chains follows, all from one sample in a study of CD8 T cells in acute hepatitis C reinfection. Sequencing used immunoSEQ multiplex PCR; TCRdb keeps in-frame clones, though not all of them. Counted here are tens of thousands of clones, approximately 85% occurring once; the ten biggest clones make up approximately 11%. The sample taken for sequencing was naive CD8+ T cells from PBMCs. These receptors were taken from a woman aged 18-35 years who spontaneously cleared hepatitis C infection. Each CDR3 is given with its conserved first and last residue. The D gene is left open where the match is weak. The size field is filled for only some rows; it gives once, few, many or a size class.

>NA|TRBV10-2|NA|TRBJ1-5
TGCGCCAGCAGGGAAACAAATGGGGCTCAGCCCCAGCATTTT
CASRETNGAQPQHF
>NA|TRBV19|NA|TRBJ2-7
TGTGCCAGTAGTATCGGACAGAGTTTCTCCTACGAGCAGTACTTC
CASSIGQSFSYEQYF
>NA|TRBV6-1|NA|TRBJ2-1
TGTGCCAGCAAGGTAGGGAGAGGCTCCTACAATGAGCAGTTCTTC
CASKVGRGSYNEQFF
>NA|TRBV7-3|NA|TRBJ2-1
TGTGCCAGCAGCTTACGACCCCTCTCCTACAATGAGCAGTTCTTC
CASSLRPLSYNEQFF
>few|TRBV19|NA|TRBJ1-1
TGTGCCAGTAGTATAGTTGAGGGTGATGGCACTGAAGCTTTCTTT
CASSIVEGDGTEAFF
>once|TRBV30|NA|TRBJ2-1
TGTGCCTGGAGTGGGATCGGGGATGAGCAGTTCTTC
CAWSGIGDEQFF
>NA|TRBV7-3|NA|TRBJ2-1
TGTGCCAGCAGCCTATTACTAGCTGGTGAGCAGTTCTTC
CASSLLLAGEQFF
>once|TRBV9|NA|TRBJ1-5
TGTGCCAGCAGCGTAGGAGGGGGAGATCAGCCCCAGCATTTT
CASSVGGGDQPQHF
>NA|TRBV2|NA|TRBJ2-1
TGTGCCGTTCTTGGCAGGGGCAATGAGCAGTTCTTC
CAVLGRGNEQFF
>NA|TRBV27|NA|TRBJ2-5
TGTGCCAGCAGTTTAAAAGGTAGCTCAGAGACCCAGTACTTC
CASSLKGSSETQYF
>NA|TRBV15|TRBD1|TRBJ2-7
TGTGCCACCAGCAGAGGGGACAGGGACGAGCAGTACTTC
CATSRGDRDEQYF
>NA|TRBV5-6|NA|TRBJ2-7
TGTGCCAGCAGCCTGGGGTTGGACAGCTACGAGCAGTACTTC
CASSLGLDSYEQYF
>NA|TRBV12-5|NA|TRBJ1-2
TGTGCTAGTGGTTTGGGTACAGTTTATGGCTACACCTTC
CASGLGTVYGYTF
>few|TRBV10-3|NA|TRBJ2-3
TGTGCCATCAGCAGCCCCGGGTTGACAGATACGCAGTATTTT
CAISSPGLTDTQYF
>NA|TRBV9|NA|TRBJ2-7
TGTGCCAGCAGCACCGGGCCTTCCTACGAGCAGTACTTC
CASSTGPSYEQYF
>NA|TRBV7-2|NA|TRBJ2-2
TGTGCCAGCAGCCGCCCCCGACCGGCACCCGGGGAGCTGTTTTTT
CASSRPRPAPGELFF
>NA|TRBV15|NA|TRBJ2-5
TGTGCCACCGGGATAAAAACTTCCCAAGAGACCCAGTACTTC
CATGIKTSQETQYF
>NA|TRBV7-9|NA|TRBJ2-7
TGTGCCAGCAGCTTAGGAACAGGCCTTTACTACGAGCAGTACTTC
CASSLGTGLYYEQYF
>NA|TRBV6-5|TRBD2|TRBJ2-7
TGTGCCAGCAGTTCCAAGGGACTAGCGAACTACGAGCAGTACTTC
CASSSKGLANYEQYF
>NA|TRBV7-9|NA|TRBJ2-3
TGTGCCAGCAGCCCCCGGAGGTCAGATACGCAGTATTTT
CASSPRRSDTQYF
>NA|TRBV25-1|NA|TRBJ2-7
TGTGCCAGCCAAAACGAGGGTTCACCCCCTTACGAGCAGTACTTC
CASQNEGSPPYEQYF
>NA|TRBV27|NA|TRBJ2-1
TGTGCCAGCAGTTTATCGGCAGGGCAATCCTACAATGAGCAGTTCTTC
CASSLSAGQSYNEQFF
>NA|TRBV9|TRBD2|TRBJ2-7
TGTGCCAGCAGCGTGGACGGGAGGGCTGAGGAGCAGTACTTC
CASSVDGRAEEQYF
>NA|TRBV4-1|TRBD2|TRBJ2-1
TGCGCCAGCAGCCCGTCCGGTAGCGGGAGGCCGTACAATGAGCAGTTCTTC
CASSPSGSGRPYNEQFF
>NA|TRBV14|NA|TRBJ2-2
TGTGCCAGCAGCCAAGAGTCGGGCAGGGCAAAGGGGGAGCTGTTTTTT
CASSQESGRAKGELFF
>NA|TRBV6-4|TRBD2|TRBJ2-1
TGTGCCAGCAGTAAATCTAGCGGGAGGGCCTTTAATGAGCAGTTCTTC
CASSKSSGRAFNEQFF
>NA|TRBV11-2|TRBD2|TRBJ2-1
TGTGCCAGCACCCTTAGCGGGAACGTAAATGAGCAGTTCTTC
CASTLSGNVNEQFF
>NA|TRBV4-1|NA|TRBJ2-7
TGCGCCAGCAGCCACTTGCTTGGCGGCAGCTCCTACGAGCAGTACTTC
CASSHLLGGSSYEQYF